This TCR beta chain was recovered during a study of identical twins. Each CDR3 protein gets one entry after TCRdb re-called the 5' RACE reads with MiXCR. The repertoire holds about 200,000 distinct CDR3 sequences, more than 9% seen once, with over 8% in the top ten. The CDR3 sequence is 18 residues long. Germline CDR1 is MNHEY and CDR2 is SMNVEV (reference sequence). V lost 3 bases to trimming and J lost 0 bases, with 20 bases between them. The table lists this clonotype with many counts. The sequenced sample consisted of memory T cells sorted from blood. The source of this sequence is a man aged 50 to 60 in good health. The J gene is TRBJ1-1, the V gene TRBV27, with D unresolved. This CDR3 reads CASSFSSQVRIMNTEAFF. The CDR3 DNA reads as TGTGCCAGCAGTTTTTCTTCTCAAGTTCGGATTATGAACACTGAAGCTTTCTTT.